This T cell receptor (beta chain) was sequenced during a study of CD8+ T cells in alopecia areata. The wider study: Severity among treated patients was scored by the percentage of scalp area affected.

Sequencing relied on a cDNA template that was reverse transcribed from extracted RNA. TCRdb's copy holds only in-frame clones and misses some; the assay was immunoSEQ multiplex PCR. Counted here are under 300,000 clones, over 45% occurring once; the ten biggest clones make up about 0.89%. Study results and caveats: Mice showed clearer TCR sharing than patients did, a gap that was possibly HLA-related.

As to treatment: oral pan-JAK inhibitor, 5-10 mg twice daily. The table lists this clone with a few counts. What it binds is not known. V was pared by 2 bases and J by 7 bases, with 10 bases between. Germline assignment: CDR1 SGDLS and CDR2 YYNGEE. The CDR3 length is 14 residues. This receptor was obtained from a human donor with alopecia areata. This chain connects TRBV9 to TRBJ1-6, with unresolved D. The source material was CD4+ T cells sorted from blood, sampled around week 53, from a patient treated with tofacitinib. The CDR3 here is CASSVSVANSPLHF. The CDR3 nucleotides read TGTGCCAGCAGCGTTTCAGTGGCAAATTCACCCCTCCACTTT.